This T cell receptor beta chain was identified in a study of STAT5B mutations in CD4+ large granular lymphocyte leukemia (dated by TCRdb to between 2020 and 2023). Turning to the overall study: Among healthy controls, the CDR3 'QG' motif was associated with a particular HLA allele. The study compared the TCRbeta repertoires of patients with CD4+ T-cell large granular lymphocyte leukemia against the TCRbeta repertoires of healthy blood donors. Flow cytometry performed on FACSCanto II or FACSVerse showed that the purified fractions had more than 95% purity among lymphocytes. The investigation overall reported the following: CD4-sorted patient repertoires appeared more clonal than healthy CD4+ repertoires, and this difference persisted after removing the putative leukemic clones. The data were not HLA-matched, and the relatively small sample size could explain the higher clonality seen in CD4+ compared with CD8+ T-LGLL. Each patient's main leukemic clonotypes were private, but around 25% of these clonotypes showed up at low frequency in the non-leukemic repertoires of other patients. Enrichment of TRBV06-family usage was observed among the top patient clones (8/27) relative to healthy controls (2/35).

The immunoSEQ assay at survey resolution was applied to genomic DNA for sequencing of TCRbeta rearrangements. In the paper's pipeline: In the TCR sequencing data, the smallest productive clonotype frequency that could be detected was 2.59 x 10-5. Only productive TCRbeta rearrangements, defined as complete and in-frame sequences, were included in the analyses. Clonality for each sample was calculated as Simpson clonality in the immunoSEQ Analyzer version 3.0. Clones were grouped by frequency into very rare, small, medium, large (1-20%) or hyperexpanded (>20%) categories. Generation probabilities were estimated with OLGA 1.2.3, V-gene circos plots were made with VDJtools, specificities were searched in VDJdb, and CDR3 motifs were identified with GLIPH. The immuneACCESS repertoire file appears here via TCRdb, limited to in-frame rearrangements. These files lack a portion of the clones; in checked studies, under half of the deficit traces to unresolved V genes, and the cause of the others is not known. That table gives V, J and clone size, and the DNA gave D and trimming. The sample table shows some 20,000 clones, and more than 60% are seen once. The ten biggest clones cover over 0.4% of the sample.

For this clone: This clone's antigen is unknown. No quality values exist for individual bases; no much larger clone is one base distant.

Trimming removed 3 bases from V and 0 bases from J; the gene matches leave 5 bases unexplained. From the cysteine up to the phenylalanine, the CDR3 has a length of 17 residues. Left in the record is the CDR3 DNA by itself, 51 bases read in frame from the first base. Sequences MDHEN (CDR1) and SYDVKM (CDR2) are obtained from the germline V gene. The healthy controls were 37 blood donors, and the buffy coats of these donors were supplied by the Finnish Red Cross blood service. All TCR-sequenced material derived from peripheral blood: patient blood samples and healthy donor buffy coats. Ficoll-Hypaque gradient centrifugation was used to isolate peripheral blood mononuclear cells. Magnetic purification was used to isolate CD4+ cells from the buffy coats of the healthy controls. Genomic DNA was extracted with the Gentra Puregene Cell and Tissue kit and quantified on a Qubit 2.0 fluorometer.

Sequencing was carried out using CD4+ T cells from blood buffy coats. The receptor was derived from a human donor in good health. The receptor chain draws on TRBV28 and TRBJ2-1; TRBD2 fits 10 bases in the junction. The CDR3 loop reads CASSLRASGSSYNEQFF. At the DNA level, the sequence is TGTGCCAGCAGTTTGAGGGCTAGCGGGAGCTCCTACAATGAGCAGTTCTTC.